This TCR beta chain came from a study of human T cells and chemical hapten exposure. Study context: The sensitizing agent was 2% DPC, placed on around 2 cm by around 2 cm of upper inner arm skin. Diphenylcyclopropenone doses were given weekly to the scalps of patients across the approximately 24-week study. Study-level findings and limits: High-frequency TCRs, those above 1 in 1000, stayed the same after DPC sensitization. Expanded TCRs grouped into significantly more large CDR3 similarity clusters than controls produced.

In TCRdb, the RACE reads were re-called with MiXCR into one record per CDR3 protein. The sample yields 80,000 to 100,000 distinct CDR3 sequences, 12% seen once. This clonotype has a handful of counts. What it binds is not known. The time point was: patch test 1, 2 weeks after DPC sensitization. Regarding treatment: therapeutic diphenylcyclopropenone sensitization with weekly scalp DPC. V was clipped by 0 bases and J by 0 bases, with 13 bases between them. This CDR3 contains 17 residues. Germline V gene data show CDR1 as SGHRS and CDR2 as YFSETQ. The source material was whole blood, sampled in connection with sensitization to the hapten diphenylcyclopropenone (DPC). The sequence was collected from a middle-aged woman with alopecia areata. Some clones in this sample may be carry-over from other donors' samples. The rearrangement links TRBV5-1 to TRBJ1-3; D ambiguous. The CDR3 coding sequence is TGCGCCAGCAGCTTGGTGTCGGGTCCCCTCTCTGGAAACACCATATATTTT. Its translation is CASSLVSGPLSGNTIYF.